This TCR beta chain derives from a study of T cells expressing NK-cell markers. For the study at large: It was sorted CD3+CD56-NKG2C+, CD3+CD56+NKG2C- and CD3+CD56+NKG2C+ T cells that provided the TCR beta repertoires. Of eight sequenced donors, seven were HCMV-seropositive and one HCMV-seronegative.

Germline lookup yields CDR1 SNHLY and CDR2 FYNNEI. CDR3 length: 13 residues. Points on this clonotype: The target antigen is unknown.

Notes on the study in general: Dominant NKG2C+ clonotypes in about six donors made up about 1.0-7.0% of CD8+ T cells.

TCR beta cDNA was made by 5'RACE template switching with UMIs. Following a re-call of the 5' RACE reads, TCRdb has one entry per CDR3 protein and lacks DNA. The sample holds 350,000 to 450,000 distinct CDR3 sequences. The chain uses TRBV2 and TRBJ2-2; TCRdb selects TRBD1, and the lack of DNA leaves this call unchecked. Source material: blood T cells: a sorted CD56 or NKG2C T cell subset, CD4+ or CD8+ T cells, or bulk PBMC T cells (not recorded which). The TCR comes from a man aged 18-70 years in good health. This chain's CDR3 is CASTRAGDGELFF.